The clone carrying this TCR beta chain was seen a few times. The antigen is undetermined. This record belongs to a study of T cell responses to AZD1222 COVID-19 vaccine. The V end was cut by 0 bases, the J end by 4 bases, with 4 bases between. The CDR3 loop spans 12 amino acids. CDR1 LGHNA and CDR2 YNFKEQ come from the germline V gene. The study, taken as a whole, reports: Only a handful of AZD1222 recipients tested seropositive at baseline.

TCRdb keeps only in-frame clones here, not all; method: immunoSEQ multiplex PCR. The table has around 160,000 clones, roughly nine tenths seen once; the top ten hold about 4%. The starting material was peripheral blood, obtained 28 days after the second AZD1222 dose. This rearrangement joins TRBV4-2 to TRBJ2-7; D call uncertain. This clonotype was obtained from an adult who received the AZD1222 COVID-19 vaccine. Here the CDR3 reads CASSQDQYEQYF. The CDR3 DNA reads as TGTGCCAGCAGCCAAGATCAGTACGAGCAGTACTTC.